This T cell receptor (beta chain) was captured by sequencing in a study of CD8 T cells in Susac syndrome (dated by TCRdb to the late 2010s). Background on the whole study: Of the Susac syndrome patients who were sequenced, eight were in clinical remission while about six had clinically active disease. The study used repertoire sequencing to test whether antigen drove CD8+ T cell activation and differentiation in Susac syndrome. At blood withdrawal, Susac syndrome patients were therapy-naive, treated with corticosteroids (with IVIg additionally given to some), or treated with IVIg alone. Results the study describes overall, beyond this receptor: The number of individuals in the TCR sequencing and HLA analysis was recognized as being relatively small. The CD4+ T cell repertoire of patients with Susac syndrome showed no detectable clonal expansion.

Taken from the germline V gene, the CDR1 and CDR2 loops are SQVTM and ANQGSEA. The CDR3, cysteine through phenylalanine, is 11 amino acids long. This entry keeps only the CDR3 DNA: 33 bases, framed from base 1. Peripheral blood CD8+ and CD4+ T cells from healthy donors, Susac syndrome patients and multiple sclerosis patients were profiled by high-throughput TCR beta sequencing. The Susac syndrome patients fulfilled recently defined diagnostic criteria for definite or probable disease. Bulk CD8+ and CD4+ T cells were purified magnetically by negative isolation, whereas CD8+ TEMRA cells were enriched by FACS. Blood was drawn into EDTA tubes, processed within 24 hours, and PBMCs were isolated by density gradient centrifugation. PBMCs intended for TCR sequencing were frozen in liquid nitrogen and were later thawed in a 37 degrees C water bath. Purity of sorted or isolated CD4+, CD8+ and CD8+ TEMRA cells was at least 90%.

With respect to this clonotype: Its antigen is still unknown. Base qualities are missing; no much larger clone stands one base away.

RNA was extracted with the RNeasy kit and roughly 0.5 to 1 ug was reverse transcribed using random hexamers. TCR beta CDR3 regions were amplified with the immunoSEQ multiplex PCR assay covering 54 Vbeta and 13 Jbeta segments. To correct PCR amplification bias, a synthetic template baseline was used for both primer optimization and computational correction. On the study's bioinformatics: Reads were annotated to V, D and J genes according to IMGT and were analyzed with immunoSEQ Analyzer, with only productive sequences retained. Clonality was calculated as one minus the Shannon entropy normalized by log2 of the number of productive unique sequences. For each patient and control, public and private clones were evaluated among the 100 most prevalent clones. Clones were defined as Susac-specific if absent from the healthy and MS cohorts, from 1052 published viral clones and from other ImmuneACCESS disease sequences. TCRdb ran its own pipeline on the public reads, namely fastp trimming at Q25 and MiXCR clone calling, and kept in-frame beta chains. Each record represents a unique CDR3 protein, reported with the most common genes and DNA among its rows. The V and J calls here are based on TCRdb, not the publication. This sample lists about 240,000 distinct CDR3 sequences; 90% to 96% were detected once. Jointly, the top ten make up about 0.1% of the sample.

Source material: CD4+ T cells from PBMCs. This clonotype originated in a human donor with Susac syndrome. The rearrangement joined TRBV29-1 to TRBJ2-5; a weak D assignment points to TRBD1 (5 bases agree). CDR3 sequence: CMGRAWETQYF. The DNA sequence follows: TGCATGGGCAGGGCCTGGGAGACCCAGTACTTC.